Listed below are T cell receptor beta chains from one sample, sequenced in a study of T-cell memory formation after mild COVID-19. TCRdb itself ran the 5' RACE reads through MiXCR, one entry per CDR3 protein. The sample records around 510,000 distinct CDR3 sequences, less than 25% being singletons. The material sequenced was PBMCs or a T cell subset sorted from them (not recorded which). The origin of the receptors is an adult woman who had mild COVID-19 (a few samples of this study predate the infection). Cell type and time point are not known. CDR3s include the opening cysteine and the closing phenylalanine or tryptophan. Each record gives: D gene, J gene, clone size, V gene, CDR3 protein, CDR3 DNA. D genes are given only for firm matches. Expanded clones are given a class, and other clones once, few, many or no size at all.

TRBD1,TRBJ2-2,-,TRBV20-1,CSARGQGNTGELFF,TGCAGTGCTAGGGGACAGGGGAACACCGGGGAGCTGTTTTTT
TRBD1,TRBJ2-7,few,TRBV18,CASSSYRGPGSYEQYF,TGTGCCAGCTCATCATACAGGGGGCCCGGCTCCTACGAGCAGTACTTC
-,TRBJ2-3,few,TRBV19,CASSSTSRTDTQYF,TGTGCCAGTAGTTCCACCTCGCGCACAGATACGCAGTATTTT
-,TRBJ2-7,-,TRBV4-1,CASSQDRRGGYEQYF,TGCGCCAGCAGCCAAGATCGGAGGGGAGGCTACGAGCAGTACTTC
-,TRBJ1-1,-,TRBV20-1,CSARPTYTEAFF,TGCAGTGCTAGACCCACGTACACTGAAGCTTTCTTT
-,TRBJ2-5,-,TRBV12-3/TRBV12-4,CASSQSVKTQYF,TGTGCCAGCAGCCAAAGCGTCAAGACCCAGTACTTC
-,TRBJ2-7,few,TRBV4-3,CASSQVGGAYEQYF,TGCGCCAGCAGCCAAGTGGGTGGAGCCTACGAGCAGTACTTC
-,TRBJ2-2,-,TRBV7-2,CASSLSQTNTGELFF,TGTGCCAGCAGCTTAAGCCAGACGAACACCGGGGAGCTGTTTTTT
-,TRBJ2-5,-,TRBV15,CATSEGPGKQETQYF,TGTGCCACCAGCGAGGGTCCAGGGAAACAAGAGACCCAGTACTTC
-,TRBJ1-2,few,TRBV7-2,CASSYPRAGGYTF,TGTGCCAGCAGCTATCCGAGGGCGGGAGGCTACACCTTC
-,TRBJ1-6,few,TRBV4-1,CASSQMGYGPNSPLHF,TGCGCCAGCAGCCAGATGGGGTATGGACCTAATTCACCCCTCCACTTT
TRBD1,TRBJ2-5,-,TRBV5-1,CASSSGTGVFLETQYF,TGCGCCAGCAGTTCCGGGACAGGGGTATTTTTAGAGACCCAGTACTTC
TRBD1,TRBJ1-2,-,TRBV7-9,CASSHSQGVKDGYTF,TGTGCCAGCAGCCACAGCCAGGGGGTTAAGGATGGCTACACCTTC
TRBD1,TRBJ2-1,many,TRBV7-2,CASSSDRGYNEQFF,TGTGCCAGCAGCTCGGACAGGGGTTACAATGAGCAGTTCTTC
-,TRBJ1-3,few,TRBV12-3/TRBV12-4,CASSIYPSGIYF,TGTGCCAGCAGCATCTATCCATCCGGGATATATTTT
-,TRBJ1-4,-,TRBV4-1,CASSPPGRRNEKLFF,TGCGCCAGCAGCCCTCCGGGACGGCGAAATGAAAAACTGTTTTTT
-,TRBJ2-1,-,TRBV5-1,CASSLDTGNSGNEQFF,TGCGCCAGCAGCTTGGATACGGGGAACTCGGGAAATGAGCAGTTCTTC
TRBD1,TRBJ1-1,-,TRBV9,CASSPMGFPGQGGTEAFF,TGTGCCAGCAGTCCAATGGGGTTCCCGGGACAGGGGGGTACTGAAGCTTTCTTT
-,TRBJ2-1,-,TRBV7-9,CASSLVGGYSYNEQFF,TGTGCCAGCAGCTTAGTAGGCGGGTACTCCTACAATGAGCAGTTCTTC
TRBD2,TRBJ2-1,many,TRBV20-1,CSARGLAGGNNEQFF,TGCAGTGCCCGGGGACTAGCGGGGGGAAACAATGAGCAGTTCTTC
TRBD1,TRBJ2-2,-,TRBV7-2,CASSLDRGVDTGELFF,TGTGCCAGCAGCTTAGACAGGGGGGTTGACACCGGGGAGCTGTTTTTT
TRBD1,TRBJ2-7,few,TRBV30,CAWSGTGRAYEQYF,TGTGCCTGGAGTGGGACAGGGAGAGCCTACGAGCAGTACTTC
-,TRBJ2-3,-,TRBV7-2,CASSLKGVGTQYF,TGTGCCAGCAGCCTCAAAGGGGTCGGAACGCAGTATTTT
-,TRBJ2-7,-,TRBV6-5,CASSDHYEQYF,TGTGCCAGCAGTGATCACTACGAGCAGTACTTC
TRBD2,TRBJ2-1,-,TRBV25-1,CASSELAGEVNEQFF,TGTGCCAGCAGTGAATTAGCGGGGGAGGTCAATGAGCAGTTCTTC
TRBD1,TRBJ1-2,-,TRBV10-3,CAITRGNYGYTF,TGTGCCATCACCAGGGGGAACTATGGCTACACCTTC
TRBD2,TRBJ2-2,few,TRBV12-3/TRBV12-4,CASSSGSSGNTGELFF,TGTGCCAGCAGTTCCGGTTCTAGCGGGAACACCGGGGAGCTGTTTTTT
-,TRBJ2-2,-,TRBV7-2,CASSSQANTGELFF,TGTGCCAGCAGCTCCCAGGCGAACACCGGGGAGCTGTTTTTT
-,TRBJ2-7,-,TRBV2,CASLLTEDYEQYF,TGTGCCAGCCTCTTGACCGAAGACTACGAGCAGTACTTC